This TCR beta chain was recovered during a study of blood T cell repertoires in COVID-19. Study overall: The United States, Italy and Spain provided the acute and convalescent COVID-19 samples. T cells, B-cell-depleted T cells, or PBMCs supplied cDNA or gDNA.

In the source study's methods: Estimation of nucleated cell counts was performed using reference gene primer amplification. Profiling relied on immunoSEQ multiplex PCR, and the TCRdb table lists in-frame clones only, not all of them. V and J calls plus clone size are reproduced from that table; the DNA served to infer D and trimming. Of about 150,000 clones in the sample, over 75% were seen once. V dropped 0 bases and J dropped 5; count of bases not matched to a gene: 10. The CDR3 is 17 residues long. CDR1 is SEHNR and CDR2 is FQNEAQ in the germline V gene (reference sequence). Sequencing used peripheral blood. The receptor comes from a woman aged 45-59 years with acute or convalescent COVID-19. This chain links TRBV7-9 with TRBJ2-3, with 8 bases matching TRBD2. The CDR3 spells CASSLAGGRRWLDTQYF. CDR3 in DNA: TGTGCCAGCAGCTTAGCAGGCGGGAGGAGATGGTTAGATACGCAGTATTTT.